This paragraph covers one TCR beta chain sequence. This receptor's antigen is unknown. Qualities for individual bases were not recorded, and no much larger clone is one base off. This specimen belongs to a study of T-cell reconstitution after alpha-beta-depleted transplantation in children (dated by TCRdb to 2016 to 2017). Context from the whole study: Using TCR repertoire profiling, the study quantitatively followed how T-cell immune reconstitution unfolded in children after TCRalphabeta/CD19-depleted allogeneic hematopoietic cell transplantation. Study-level results and caveats: Over subsequent months, a decline in hyperexpanded clone frequencies was noted, and after one year, T-cell counts and TCRbeta diversity were mostly ascribed to newly produced T cells. In some patients, the high TCRbeta diversity seen at day 60 was put down to recipient T cells and intrathymic progenitors that had survived conditioning. Apparently early alphabetaT-cell count recovery about two months after transplant reportedly relied on only several hundred rapidly expanded clones derived from non-depleted graft cells.

The method was PCR. The sequencing machine was an Illumina HiSeq 2500. Molecular barcoding was employed in the preparation of TCR libraries, with unique molecular identifiers being used to normalize TCRbeta repertoire quantification. Clones were called with MiXCR by TCRdb after fastp trimmed the public reads at Q25, and only in-frame beta chains were retained. Every distinct CDR3 protein forms one entry, paired with its most common genes and DNA. Present in this sample are around 450,000 distinct CDR3 sequences, 43% of which were seen just once. The top ten hold 27% of the sample. The CDR3 covers 12 residues, taking in both the cysteine and the phenylalanine. Just the 36-base CDR3 DNA is kept, in frame starting at base 1. V sheds 4 bases and J sheds 1 base, leaving 4 bases between their ends. According to the study, the label for this sample's treatment or condition signals: allogeneic hematopoietic cell transplantation with graft depleted of TCRalphabeta T cells and CD19 B cells. Transplant recipients were children who received TCRalphabeta/CD19-depleted allogeneic hematopoietic cell grafts.

The sequencing here drew on PBMCs, taken before TCRalphabeta/CD19-depleted stem cell transplant. The chain employs TRBV12-3 or TRBV12-4 and TRBJ1-1, with the identity of the D gene unclear. This clonotype was obtained from a girl aged 2 to 10 with aplastic anemia, due to receive a stem cell transplant. The CDR3 in this case is CASSWENTEAFF. The sequenced DNA is TGTGCCAGCAGTTGGGAGAACACTGAAGCTTTCTTT.